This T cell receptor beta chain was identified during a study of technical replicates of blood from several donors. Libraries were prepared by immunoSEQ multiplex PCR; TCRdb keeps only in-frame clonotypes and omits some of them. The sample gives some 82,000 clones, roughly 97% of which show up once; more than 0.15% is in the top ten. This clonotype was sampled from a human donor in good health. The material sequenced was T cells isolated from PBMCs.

CDR3 region: CASRPGSDRGNTIYF. DNA of the CDR3: TGTGCCAGCAGGCCGGGGAGCGACCGAGGAAACACCATATATTTT. The chain couples TRBV28 to TRBJ1-3; no definite D call. Trimming shortened V by 6 bases and J by 4 bases, and 16 bases separated the two germline ends. The CDR3 spans 15 residues. Germline CDR1 is MDHEN and CDR2 is SYDVKM. Filled out from reference TRBV28 and TRBJ1-3, the complete variable domain reads DVKVTQSSRYLVKRTGEKVFLECVQDMDHENMFWYRQDPGLGLRLIYFSYDVKMKEKGDIPEGYSVSREKKERFSLILESASTNQTSMYLCASRPGSDRGNTIYFGEGSWLTVV.